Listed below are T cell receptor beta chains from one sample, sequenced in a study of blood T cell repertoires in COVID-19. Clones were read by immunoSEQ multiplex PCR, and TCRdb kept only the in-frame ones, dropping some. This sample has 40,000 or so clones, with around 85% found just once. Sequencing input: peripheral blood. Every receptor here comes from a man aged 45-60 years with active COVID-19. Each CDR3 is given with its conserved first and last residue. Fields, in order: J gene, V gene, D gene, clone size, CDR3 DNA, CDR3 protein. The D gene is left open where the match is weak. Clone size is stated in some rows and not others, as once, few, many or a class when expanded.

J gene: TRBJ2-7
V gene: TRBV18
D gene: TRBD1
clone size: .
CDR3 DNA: TGTGCCAGCTCACCACCGGACAGGGATGAGGAGCAGTACTTC
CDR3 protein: CASSPPDRDEEQYF

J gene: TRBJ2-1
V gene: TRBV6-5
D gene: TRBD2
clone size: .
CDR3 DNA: TGTGCCAGCAGTTCACCAATAGCGGGGGTTAGCGGGGAGCAGTTCTTC
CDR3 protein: CASSSPIAGVSGEQFF

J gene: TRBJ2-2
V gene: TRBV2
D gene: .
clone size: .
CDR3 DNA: TGTGCCAGCAGTCTACAGGAATCCACCGGGGAGCTGTTTTTT
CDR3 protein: CASSLQESTGELFF

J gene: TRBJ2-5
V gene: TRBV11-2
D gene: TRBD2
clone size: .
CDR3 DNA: TGTGCCAGCAGCTTAATGGGGACTAGCGGGGCCGAGACCCAGTACTTC
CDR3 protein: CASSLMGTSGAETQYF

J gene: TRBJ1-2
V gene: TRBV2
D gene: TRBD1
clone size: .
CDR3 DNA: TGTGCCACCAGGGGGCTCTATGGCTACACCTTC
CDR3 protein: CATRGLYGYTF

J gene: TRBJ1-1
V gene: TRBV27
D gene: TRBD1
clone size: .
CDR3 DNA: TGTGCCAGCAGTCGGACAGGGGGGTCGGACACTGAAGCTTTCTTT
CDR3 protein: CASSRTGGSDTEAFF

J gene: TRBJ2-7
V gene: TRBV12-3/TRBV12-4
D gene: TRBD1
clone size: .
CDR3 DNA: TGTGCCAGCAGTATGGGACAGCTCTACGAGCAGTACTTC
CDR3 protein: CASSMGQLYEQYF

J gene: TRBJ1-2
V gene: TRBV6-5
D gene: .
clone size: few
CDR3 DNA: TGTGCCAGCAGCGATACAGGGTTCGGGGGCTACACCTTC
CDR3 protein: CASSDTGFGGYTF

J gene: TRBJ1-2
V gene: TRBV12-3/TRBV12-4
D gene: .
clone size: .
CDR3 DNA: TGTGCCAGCAGTTATGAGGGTGCCTACACCTTC
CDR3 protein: CASSYEGAYTF

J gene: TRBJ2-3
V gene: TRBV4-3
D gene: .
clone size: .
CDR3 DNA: TGCGCCAGCAGCCACCAGGGGGGACTCACAGATACGCAGTATTTT
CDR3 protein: CASSHQGGLTDTQYF

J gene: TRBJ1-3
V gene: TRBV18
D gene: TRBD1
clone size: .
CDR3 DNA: TGTGCCAGCTCACCGGACCGGGGACAGGGGGGAAACACCATATATTTT
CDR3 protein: CASSPDRGQGGNTIYF

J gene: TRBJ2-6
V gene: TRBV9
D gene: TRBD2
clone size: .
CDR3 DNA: TGTGCCAGCAGCGTAGGAGCGGGGGCAGGGGCCAACGTCCTGACTTTC
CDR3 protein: CASSVGAGAGANVLTF

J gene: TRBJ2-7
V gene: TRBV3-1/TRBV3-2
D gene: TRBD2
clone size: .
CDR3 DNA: TGTGCCAGCAGCCAAGGCGGGGGGGCCTACGAGCAGTACTTC
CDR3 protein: CASSQGGGAYEQYF

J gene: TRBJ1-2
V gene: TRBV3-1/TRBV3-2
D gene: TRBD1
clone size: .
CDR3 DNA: TGTGCCAGCAGCCAACGGACAGGCAACTATGGCTACACCTTC
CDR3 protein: CASSQRTGNYGYTF

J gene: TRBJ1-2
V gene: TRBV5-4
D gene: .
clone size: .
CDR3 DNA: TGTGCCAGCAGCTTGGTAACCAGGGTGACTGGCTACACCTTC
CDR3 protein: CASSLVTRVTGYTF

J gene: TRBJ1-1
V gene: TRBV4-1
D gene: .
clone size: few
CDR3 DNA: TGCGCCAGCAGCCCAACCCCCGGTGAAGCTTTCTTT
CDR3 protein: CASSPTPGEAFF

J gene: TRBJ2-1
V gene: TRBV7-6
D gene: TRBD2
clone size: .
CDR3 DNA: TGTGCCAGCAGCTTAACGACTAGCGGGAGATACAATGAGCAGTTCTTC
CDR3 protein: CASSLTTSGRYNEQFF

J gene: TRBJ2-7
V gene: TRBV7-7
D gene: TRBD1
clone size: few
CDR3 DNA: TGTGCCAGCAGCGCAAGAAGGGACAGGGCCTACGAGCAGTACTTC
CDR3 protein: CASSARRDRAYEQYF

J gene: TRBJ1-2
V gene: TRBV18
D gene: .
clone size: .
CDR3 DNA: TGTGCCAGCTCACTATCCGGTGACAGCCTCTCCTTAGAGGGCTACACCTTC
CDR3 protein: CASSLSGDSLSLEGYTF

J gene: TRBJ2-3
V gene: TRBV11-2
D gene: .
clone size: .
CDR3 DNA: TGTGCCAGCAGCTTAGCCTTTTGGCCCACAGATACGCAGTATTTT
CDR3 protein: CASSLAFWPTDTQYF

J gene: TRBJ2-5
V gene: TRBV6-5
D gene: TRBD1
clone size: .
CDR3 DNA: TGTGCCAGCAACCCGGGACAGTCCCAAGAGACCCAGTACTTC
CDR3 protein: CASNPGQSQETQYF

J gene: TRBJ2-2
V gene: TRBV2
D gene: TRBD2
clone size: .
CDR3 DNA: TGTGCCAGCAGACTAGCGGAGAACACCGGGGAGCTGTTTTTT
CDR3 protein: CASRLAENTGELFF

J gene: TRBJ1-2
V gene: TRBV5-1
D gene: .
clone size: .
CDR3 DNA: TGCGCCAGCCGGACCGGGACATCCTTCTATGGCTACACCTTC
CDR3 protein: CASRTGTSFYGYTF

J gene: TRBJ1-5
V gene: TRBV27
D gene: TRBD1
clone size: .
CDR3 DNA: TGTGCCAGCAGTTTGCGGACAGGGGGCGATCAGCCCCAGCATTTT
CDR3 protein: CASSLRTGGDQPQHF

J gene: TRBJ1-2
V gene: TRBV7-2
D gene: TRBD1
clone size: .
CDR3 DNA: TGTGCCAGCAGCGCCGGGACAGTCTATGGCTACACCTTC
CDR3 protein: CASSAGTVYGYTF

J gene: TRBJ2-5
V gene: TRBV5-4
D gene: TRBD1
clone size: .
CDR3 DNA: TGTGCCAGCAGCAAGGGACAGGGGGTAGAGACCCAGTACTTC
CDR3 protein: CASSKGQGVETQYF

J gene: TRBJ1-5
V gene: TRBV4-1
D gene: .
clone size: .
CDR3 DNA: TGCGCCAGCAGCCAAGATCGTAACAGGGAAGGCAATCAGCCCCAGCATTTT
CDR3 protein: CASSQDRNREGNQPQHF

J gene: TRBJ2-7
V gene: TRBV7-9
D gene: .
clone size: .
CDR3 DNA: TGTGCCAGCAGCTTGGCAGTCTCCTACGAGCAGTACTTC
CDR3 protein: CASSLAVSYEQYF

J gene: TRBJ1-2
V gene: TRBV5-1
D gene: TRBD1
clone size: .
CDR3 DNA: TGCGCCAGCAGCCCAGGACAGGGGGCGGCTGGCTACACCTTC
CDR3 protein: CASSPGQGAAGYTF

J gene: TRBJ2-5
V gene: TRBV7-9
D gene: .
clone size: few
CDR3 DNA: TGTGCCAGCAGCTTACTCGGGGGAATCCAAGAGACCCAGTACTTC
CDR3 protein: CASSLLGGIQETQYF

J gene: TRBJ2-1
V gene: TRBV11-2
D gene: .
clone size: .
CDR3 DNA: TGTGCCAGCAGCTTGCCGGGAGTATACAATGAGCAGTTCTTC
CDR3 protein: CASSLPGVYNEQFF

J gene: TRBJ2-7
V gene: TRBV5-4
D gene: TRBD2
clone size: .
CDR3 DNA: TGTGCCAGCAGTCCGGGACTAGCGGGGGTTGAGCTATACGAGCAGTACTTC
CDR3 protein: CASSPGLAGVELYEQYF

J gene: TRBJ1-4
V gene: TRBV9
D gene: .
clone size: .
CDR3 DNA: TGTGCCAGCAAAGGTCGCGCAGGGGAAGGTGAAAAACTGTTTTTT
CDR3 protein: CASKGRAGEGEKLFF

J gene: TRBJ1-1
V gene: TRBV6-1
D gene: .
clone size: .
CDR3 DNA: TGTGCCAGCAGTGAAGGGGGGGAGAACACTGAAGCTTTCTTT
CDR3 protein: CASSEGGENTEAFF

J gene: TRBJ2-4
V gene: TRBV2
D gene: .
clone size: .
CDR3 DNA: TGTGCCAGCAGTGGACAGCGCTCTGGTCAGTACTTC
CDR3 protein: CASSGQRSGQYF

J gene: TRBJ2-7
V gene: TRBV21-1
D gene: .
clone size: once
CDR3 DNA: TGTGCCAGCAGCCCACGCCGACAGGGATTGTCGAGGGAGCAGTACTTC
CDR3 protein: CASSPRRQGLSREQYF

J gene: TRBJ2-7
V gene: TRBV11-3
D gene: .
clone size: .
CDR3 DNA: TGTGCCAGCAGCTTAGATAGCGCGTCCTACGAGCAGTACTTC
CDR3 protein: CASSLDSASYEQYF

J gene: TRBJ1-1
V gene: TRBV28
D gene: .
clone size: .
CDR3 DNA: TGTGCCAGCCATGCGGGCACTGAAGCTTTCTTT
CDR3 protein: CASHAGTEAFF

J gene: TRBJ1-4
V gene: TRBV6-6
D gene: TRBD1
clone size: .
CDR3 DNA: TGTGCCAGCAGTTATTCGGACGGACAGGGGAGAAAACTGTTTTTT
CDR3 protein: CASSYSDGQGRKLFF

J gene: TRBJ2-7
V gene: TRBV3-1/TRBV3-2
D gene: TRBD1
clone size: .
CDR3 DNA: TGTGCCAGCAGCCAAGATTACAGGGGGCCCGCCTACGAGCAGTACTTC
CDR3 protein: CASSQDYRGPAYEQYF

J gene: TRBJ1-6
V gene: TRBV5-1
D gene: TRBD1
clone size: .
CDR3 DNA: TGCGCCAGCAGCTTGGGGGGGACAGTCTATAATTCACCCCTCCACTTT
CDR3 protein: CASSLGGTVYNSPLHF

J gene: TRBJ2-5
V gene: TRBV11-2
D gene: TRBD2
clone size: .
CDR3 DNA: TGTGCCAGCAGCTTAGAAGGACTAGCGGAAGAGACCCAGTACTTC
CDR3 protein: CASSLEGLAEETQYF

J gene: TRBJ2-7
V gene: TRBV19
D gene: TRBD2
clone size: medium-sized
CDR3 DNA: TGTGCCAGTAGTCTGGTGACTAGCGGCGCCTACGAGCAGTACTTC
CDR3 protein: CASSLVTSGAYEQYF

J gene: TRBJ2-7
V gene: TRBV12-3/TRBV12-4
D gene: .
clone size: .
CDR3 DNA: TGTGCCAGCAGCCGACAGGTCTACGAGCAGTACTTC
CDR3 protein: CASSRQVYEQYF

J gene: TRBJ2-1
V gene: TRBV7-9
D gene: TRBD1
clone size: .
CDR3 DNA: TGTGCCAGCAGCTCAGGACAGGGCGAGCAGTTCTTC
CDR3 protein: CASSSGQGEQFF

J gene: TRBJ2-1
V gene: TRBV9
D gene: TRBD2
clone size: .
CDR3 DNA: TGTGCCAGCAGCGTAGCTAGCGGGGGATTAGGGGAGCAGTTCTTC
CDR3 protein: CASSVASGGLGEQFF

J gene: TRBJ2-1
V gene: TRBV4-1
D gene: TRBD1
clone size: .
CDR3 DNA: TGCGCCAGCAGCGGGAGCGGGACAGGGGCATCAAATGAGCAGTTCTTC
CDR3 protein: CASSGSGTGASNEQFF

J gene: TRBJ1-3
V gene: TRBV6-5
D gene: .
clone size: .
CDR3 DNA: TGTGCCAGTGTCCGGGTCCTAAACTCTGGAAACACCATATATTTT
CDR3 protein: CASVRVLNSGNTIYF